These 19 T cell receptor beta chains originate from one sample sequenced in a study of T-cell reconstitution after alpha-beta-depleted transplantation in children. Preparing the TCRbeta library involved the use of unique molecular identifiers. From the PCR reads, TCRdb called clonotypes with MiXCR, one entry per CDR3 protein. This repertoire shows 500,000 to 650,000 distinct CDR3 sequences, 10% to 15% found once; its top ten account for 2% to 2.5%. The sequenced sample was PBMCs, mostly from graft donor cells, obtained 360 days after TCRalphabeta/CD19-depleted stem cell transplant. The receptors stem from a male patient aged 10-17 years who had a stem cell transplant for acute myeloid leukemia, so the T cells may come from the graft donor.

The table lists this clonotype with a few counts. The J gene is TRBJ2-7, the V gene TRBV4-3, with 9 bases aligning to TRBD2. CDR3 size: 15 residues. V was clipped by 0 bases and J by 5 bases; unmatched bases: 5. Per germline, CDR1 LGHNA and CDR2 YSLEER. For the CDR3, the DNA is TGCGCCAGCAGCCAAGAGGGACTAGCTACCGACGAGCAGTACTTC. Translating it yields CASSQEGLATDEQYF.

This chain joins TRBV5-1 and TRBJ2-1; 8 bases are shared with TRBD2. The CDR3 runs to 17 residues. With V trimmed by 2 bases and J by 0 bases, 7 bases remained unmatched. CDR1 is SGHRS and CDR2 is YFSETQ in the germline V gene. CDR3 region: CASSFLLSGSSYNEQFF. CDR3 nucleotides: TGCGCCAGCAGCTTCCTATTAAGCGGGAGCTCCTACAATGAGCAGTTCTTC.

As concerns this clonotype: This sequence may be a read error, since a much larger clone differs from it by one base. This chain uses TRBV29-1 with TRBJ2-2; the match to TRBD1 covers 9 bases. CDR3 size: 13 residues. The germline CDR1 and CDR2 sequences are SQVTM and ANQGSEA. Here the CDR3 DNA reads TGCAGCGCTGTACAGGGGGCGACCGGGGAGCTGCTTTTT. As protein: CSAVQGATGELLF.

In its sample, this clonotype was seen a few times. The chain joins TRBV18 to TRBJ1-1; D remains ambiguous. V was clipped by 0 bases and J by 0 bases, with 11 bases between them. The CDR3 runs 16 residues. Germline CDR1 and CDR2: KGHSH and LQKENI. The CDR3: CASSPPRALLNTEAFF. The DNA of the CDR3 is TGTGCCAGCTCACCACCGAGGGCCCTTTTGAACACTGAAGCTTTCTTT.

The chain is built from TRBV18 and TRBJ2-7; 8 bases map to TRBD2. The CDR3 runs to 14 residues. The junction had 10 bases not matched to a gene; V was cut back by 6 bases and J by 6 bases. CDR1 is KGHSH, CDR2 LQKENI, per germline. CDR3 loop: CASSLSGSHGEQYF. The CDR3 bases are TGTGCCAGCTCCCTAAGCGGGAGTCATGGCGAGCAGTACTTC.

This clonotype occurred many times. The rearrangement links TRBV7-3 to TRBJ2-7, with TRBD2 matching over 8 bases. CDR1 and CDR2 (germline): SGHTA, FQGTGA. Germline trimming cut 5 bases from V and 7 bases from J; bases unmatched to any gene: 7. The CDR3 totals 13 residues. The CDR3 nucleotides read TGTGCCAGCAGCCGTAGCGGGACTTATGAGCAGTACTTC. Translated: CASSRSGTYEQYF. Complete variable domain (other parts from reference TRBV7-3 and TRBJ2-7): GAGVSQTPSNKVTEKGKYVELRCDPISGHTALYWYRQSLGQGPEFLIYFQGTGAADDSGLPNDRFFAVRPEGSVSTLKIQRTERGDSAVYLCASSRSGTYEQYFGPGTRLTVT.

This sequence joins TRBV7-6 and TRBJ2-7; tentatively, D is TRBD1 (6 bases). V lost 2 bases, J lost 4 bases, and 15 bases lay in between. CDR3 length: 15 amino acids. Germline V CDR1 and CDR2: SGHVS, FNYEAQ. CDR3 DNA: TGTGCCAGCAGCTTAAGGGGTTTAGGGGGATACGAGCAGTACTTC. Translating gives CASSLRGLGGYEQYF.

This clonotype was detected only once. The chain is built from TRBV11-2 and TRBJ2-5, with D possibly matching TRBD2 (6 bases). CDR1 is SGHAT and CDR2 is FQNNGV in the germline V gene. The CDR3 is made up of 15 amino acids. V lost 1 base, J lost 5 bases, and 14 bases lay in between. The CDR3: CASSLAGVRMETQYF. DNA for the CDR3: TGTGCCAGCAGCTTAGCGGGGGTGCGGATGGAGACCCAGTACTTC.

The chain combines TRBV10-3 with TRBJ2-7, with 7 positions matching TRBD2. The CDR3 extends over 17 amino acids. With 6 bases clipped from V and 2 bases from J, the junction kept 16 bases outside the gene matches. Germline V gives CDR1 ENHRY, CDR2 SYGVKD. CDR3 in amino acids: CAISPRAFSGFPYEQYF. CDR3 DNA: TGTGCCATCAGCCCTAGGGCCTTTAGCGGGTTCCCCTACGAGCAGTACTTC.

This clonotype showed up many times. The rearrangement links TRBV29-1 to TRBJ2-5; unclear D gene. Trimming pared 5 bases from V and 7 bases from J, leaving 11 bases between. The CDR3 is 11 residues long. The germline V gene encodes CDR1 SQVTM and CDR2 ANQGSEA. In nucleotides, the CDR3 is TGCAGCGTTCTTAGCTCAGGGACCCAGTACTTC. Amino acid sequence: CSVLSSGTQYF.

On this clonotype itself: This clone may be a read error of a much larger clone one base away. The chain combines TRBV28 with TRBJ2-1; D is unclear. V was trimmed by 4 bases and J by 2 bases, leaving 3 bases between them. Germline V lookup: CDR1 MDHEN, CDR2 SYDVKM. This CDR3 is 12 amino acids long. CDR3 in DNA: TGTGCCAGCAGTTCCGCCTACAATGAGCAGTTCTTC. Protein: CASSSAYNEQFF.

The V and J genes are TRBV24-1 and TRBJ2-2; 11 nucleotides line up with TRBD1. CDR1 and CDR2 from the germline V gene are KGHDR and SFDVKD. With V trimmed by 4 bases and J by 4 bases, 7 bases remained unmatched. This CDR3 region has 17 residues. CDR3: CATSDPGQGEGTGELFF. DNA of the CDR3: TGTGCCACCAGTGACCCGGGACAGGGGGAGGGCACCGGGGAGCTGTTTTTT.

This clonotype was seen a few times. V usage is TRBV5-6 and J usage is TRBJ2-2; D gene unclear. The V and J ends lost 4 bases and 3 bases respectively, with 13 bases between them. Germline V lookup: CDR1 SGHDT, CDR2 YYEEEE. CDR3 size: 15 residues. The CDR3 DNA is TGTGCCAGCAGCCATCCGGGTCTTTACACCGGGGAGCTGTTTTTT. Protein: CASSHPGLYTGELFF.

This clonotype was seen only a few times. The chain links TRBV5-1 to TRBJ1-1; TRBD1 might be the D (6 bases). This CDR3 has 17 residues. The germline CDR1 and CDR2 sequences are SGHRS and YFSETQ. V gave up 0 bases and J gave up 0 bases, with 15 bases separating them. The CDR3 region is CASSLGGRWSMNTEAFF. CDR3 sequence (DNA): TGCGCCAGCAGCTTGGGGGGGCGCTGGTCGATGAACACTGAAGCTTTCTTT.

This rearrangement joins TRBV5-6 to TRBJ1-1; D call uncertain. Trimming removed 4 bases at V and 4 bases at J, with 14 bases between. Germline V CDR1 and CDR2: SGHDT, YYEEEE. CDR3 size: 14 residues. In DNA form, the CDR3 reads TGTGCCAGCAGCGCGCCCCTGAGGGTCACTGAAGCTTTCTTT. Amino acids: CASSAPLRVTEAFF. The full variable domain, rest sourced from reference TRBV5-6 and TRBJ1-1, is DAGVTQSPTHLIKTRGQQVTLRCSPKSGHDTVSWYQQALGQGPQFIFQYYEEEERQRGNFPDRFSGHQFPNYSSELNVNALLLGDSALYLCASSAPLRVTEAFFGQGTRLTVV.

This clonotype was observed many times. The V gene is TRBV6-5, the J gene TRBJ2-7, with no clear D. The V end was cut by 2 bases, the J end by 3 bases, with 11 bases between. The CDR3 contains 14 residues. CDR1 and CDR2 from the germline V gene are MNHEY and SVGAGI. CDR3 sequence reads: CASSYRPDGYEQYF. CDR3 DNA sequence: TGTGCCAGCAGTTACCGGCCGGATGGCTACGAGCAGTACTTC.

This chain connects TRBV12-3 or TRBV12-4 to TRBJ2-1, with 7 bases fitting TRBD2. Trimming took 6 bases from V and 8 from J; bases not matched to a gene: 13. This CDR3 region has 15 residues. This CDR3 reads CASRPAGVPSYEQFF. CDR3 DNA: TGTGCCAGCAGGCCCGCGGGAGTCCCTAGCTATGAGCAGTTCTTC.

The chain links TRBV5-6 to TRBJ1-6; D gene uncertain. V dropped 0 bases and J dropped 10 bases, with 5 bases sitting between them. This CDR3 contains 12 residues. Germline V gene lookup returns CDR1 SGHDT and CDR2 YYEEEE. The CDR3 bases are TGTGCCAGCAGCTTGGTGGGGTCACCCCTCCACTTT. It is translated as CASSLVGSPLHF. Looking up the rest from reference TRBV5-6 and TRBJ1-6 gives the full variable domain: DAGVTQSPTHLIKTRGQQVTLRCSPKSGHDTVSWYQQALGQGPQFIFQYYEEEERQRGNFPDRFSGHQFPNYSSELNVNALLLGDSALYLCASSLVGSPLHFGNGTRLTVT.

This clonotype was seen at least ten times. The rearrangement links TRBV27 to TRBJ2-2; 9 nucleotides match TRBD2. The V gene's germline CDR1 is MNHEY and CDR2 SMNVEV (reference sequence). Trimming removed 3 bases from V and 4 bases from J; junction bases left unmatched: 6. The CDR3 totals 16 residues. CDR3 DNA: TGTGCCAGCAGTTTCTCTCTAGCGGGAATCACCGGGGAGCTGTTTTTT. It is translated as CASSFSLAGITGELFF.